This T cell receptor (beta chain) was recovered during a study of T-cell reconstitution after alpha-beta-depleted transplantation in children. The TCRbeta library was prepared with unique molecular identifiers. A single record per CDR3 protein comes from TCRdb applying MiXCR to the PCR reads. The sample includes about 440,000 distinct CDR3 sequences, roughly two fifths seen only once; the top ten take roughly 27%. V lost 6 bases to trimming and J lost 2 bases, with 14 bases between them. The CDR3 loop spans 15 amino acids. In its sample, this clonotype was seen many times. The antigen remains undetermined. Findings of the study overall: Reportedly, only several hundred clones from non-depleted graft cells drove alpha-beta T-cell counts at about two months. Recipient T cells and thymic progenitors that survived were the source of the high TCRbeta diversity seen at day 60 in some patients.

V usage is TRBV12-3 or TRBV12-4 and J usage is TRBJ1-5, with D possibly TRBD1 on 5 matching bases. The TCR comes from a girl aged 2 to 9 with aplastic anemia, due to receive a stem cell transplant. Sequenced material: PBMCs, taken before TCRalphabeta/CD19-depleted stem cell transplant. CDR3 residues: CASSPWDAGNQPQHF. The CDR3 nucleotides are TGTGCCAGCAGCCCTTGGGACGCCGGCAATCAGCCCCAGCATTTT.